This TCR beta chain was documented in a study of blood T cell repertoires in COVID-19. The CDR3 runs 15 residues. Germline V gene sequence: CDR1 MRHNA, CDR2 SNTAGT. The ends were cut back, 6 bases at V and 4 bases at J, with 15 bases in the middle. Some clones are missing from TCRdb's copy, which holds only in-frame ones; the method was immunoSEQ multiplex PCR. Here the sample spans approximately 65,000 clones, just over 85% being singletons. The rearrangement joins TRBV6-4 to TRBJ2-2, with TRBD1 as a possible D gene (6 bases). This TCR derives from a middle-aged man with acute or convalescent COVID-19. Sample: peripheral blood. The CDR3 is CASSVQGSSTGELFF. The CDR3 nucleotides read TGTGCCAGCAGCGTTCAGGGGAGCAGCACCGGGGAGCTGTTTTTT.